This T cell receptor beta chain was observed in a study of breast tumors, draining lymph nodes, adjacent tissues. Breast cancer patients provided tissue from their axillary draining lymph nodes. Study outcomes and limitations: Data fit most tumor T cells coming from lymph node, expanding in tumor. Tumor T cell lymph node origin was a supported hypothesis, not proven. Tumor repertoires ranked between lymph nodes and nontumor tissue in diversity, with V and J gene preferences.

TCRdb processed the multiplex PCR reads anew with MiXCR; each CDR3 protein has one entry. The profile shows 200,000 to 300,000 distinct CDR3 sequences, about 30% of them singletons. Looked up from germline, CDR1 is DFQATT and CDR2 is SNEGSKA (reference sequence). V gave up 0 bases and J gave up 5 bases; unmatched junction bases: 14. This CDR3 has 17 residues. This clonotype appeared many times. Its antigen remains unknown. V usage is TRBV20-1 and J usage is TRBJ2-7, with TRBD2 matching 9 bases. The sequenced sample consisted of axillary lymph node tissue. This sequence originates from a female donor with breast cancer. Some clones in this sample may be carry-over from other donors' samples. In DNA, the CDR3 is TGCAGTGCTAGAGATCCGGGAGGCGGGAGGGCGGTCCACGAGCAGTACTTC. Protein product: CSARDPGGGRAVHEQYF.